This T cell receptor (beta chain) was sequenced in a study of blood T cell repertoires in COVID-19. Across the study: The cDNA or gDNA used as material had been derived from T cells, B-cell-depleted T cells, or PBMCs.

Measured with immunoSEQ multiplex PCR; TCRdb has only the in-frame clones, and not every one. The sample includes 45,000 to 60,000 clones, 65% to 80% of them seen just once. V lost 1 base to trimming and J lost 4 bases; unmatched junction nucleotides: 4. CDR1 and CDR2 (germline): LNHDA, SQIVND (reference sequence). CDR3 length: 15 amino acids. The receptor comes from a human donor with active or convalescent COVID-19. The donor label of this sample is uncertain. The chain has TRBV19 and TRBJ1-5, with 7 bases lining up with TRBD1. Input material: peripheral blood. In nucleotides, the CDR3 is TGTGCCAGTAGTATAGCCGCAGGGGGGAATCAGCCCCAGCATTTT. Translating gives CASSIAAGGNQPQHF.